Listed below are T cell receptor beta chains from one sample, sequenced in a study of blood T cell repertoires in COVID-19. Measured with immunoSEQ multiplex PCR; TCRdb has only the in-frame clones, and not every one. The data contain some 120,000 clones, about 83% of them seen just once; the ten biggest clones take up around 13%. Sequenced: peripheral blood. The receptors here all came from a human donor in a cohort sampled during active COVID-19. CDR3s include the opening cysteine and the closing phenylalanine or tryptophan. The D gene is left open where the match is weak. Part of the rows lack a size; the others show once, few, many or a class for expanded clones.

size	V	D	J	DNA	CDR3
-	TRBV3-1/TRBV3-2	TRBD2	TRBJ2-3	TGTGCCAGCAGCCAACCGACTAGCGGGGAAGATACGCAGTATTTT	CASSQPTSGEDTQYF
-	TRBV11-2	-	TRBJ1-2	TGTGCCAGCAGCCCCGCCCCGGGATGGGGCTACACCTTC	CASSPAPGWGYTF
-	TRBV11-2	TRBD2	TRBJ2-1	TGTGCCAGCAGCCCAGGGCCGGCTAGCGGGGGGTGGAATGAGCAGTTCTTC	CASSPGPASGGWNEQFF
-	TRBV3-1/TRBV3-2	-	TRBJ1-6	TGTGCCAGCAGCCAGTCCGGGGGGCGGTCACCCCTCCACTTT	CASSQSGGRSPLHF
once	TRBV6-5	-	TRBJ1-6	TGTGCCAGCAGTAAGAACCAGGGGCTTAATTCACCCCTCCACTTT	CASSKNQGLNSPLHF
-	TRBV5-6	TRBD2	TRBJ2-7	TGTGCCAGCAGCTTGTTACGGGCGGGGGCCTACGAGCAGTACTTC	CASSLLRAGAYEQYF
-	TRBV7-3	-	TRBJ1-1	TGTGCCAGCAGCCAGACAGGGAACACTGAAGCTTTCTTT	CASSQTGNTEAFF
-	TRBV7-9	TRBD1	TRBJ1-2	TGTGCCAGCAGCTTACGGGACAGGGAGGCCCTGCATGGCTACACCTTC	CASSLRDREALHGYTF
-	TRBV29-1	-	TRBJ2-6	TGCAGCGTTTTCCGCGATGGGGCCAACGTCCTGACTTTC	CSVFRDGANVLTF
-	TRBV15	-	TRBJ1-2	TGTGCCACCAGCGTCGACAGGAACTATGGCTACACCTTC	CATSVDRNYGYTF
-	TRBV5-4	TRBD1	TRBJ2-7	TGTGCCAGCAGTTACTCGACAGGGACCGAGCAGTACTTC	CASSYSTGTEQYF
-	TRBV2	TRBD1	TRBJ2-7	TGTGCCAGCAGTGTAGGACCGGGACAGGGGACCTACGAGCAGTACTTC	CASSVGPGQGTYEQYF
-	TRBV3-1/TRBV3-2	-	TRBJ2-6	TGTGCCAGCAGCCGAGTAGCCTCTGGGGCCAACGTCCTGACTTTC	CASSRVASGANVLTF
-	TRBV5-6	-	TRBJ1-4	TGTGCCAGCAGCTTGGATGGGGGGGCGGCGGCTAATGAAAAACTGTTTTTT	CASSLDGGAAANEKLFF
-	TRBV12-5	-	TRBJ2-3	TGTGCTAGTGGCCTAACAGGGCGCACAGATACGCAGTATTTT	CASGLTGRTDTQYF
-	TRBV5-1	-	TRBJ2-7	TGCGCCAGCAGCTTATCGAACAGAGCCACCTACGAGCAGTACTTC	CASSLSNRATYEQYF
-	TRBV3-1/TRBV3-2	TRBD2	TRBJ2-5	TGTGCCAGCAGCCGGAATAGCGGGGGGCCTAGAGAGACCCAGTACTTC	CASSRNSGGPRETQYF
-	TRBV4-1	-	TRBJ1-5	TGCGCCAGCAGCCAAGGCGCGACACCTAATCAGCCCCAGCATTTT	CASSQGATPNQPQHF
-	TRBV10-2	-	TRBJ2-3	TGCGCCAGCAGCGACGACTCTTTGGCGGCAGATACGCAGTATTTT	CASSDDSLAADTQYF
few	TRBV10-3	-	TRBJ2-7	TGTGCCATCAGTGAGTCGAGTTTAGCCTACGAGCAGTACTTC	CAISESSLAYEQYF
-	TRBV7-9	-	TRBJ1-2	TGTGCCAGCAGCTCGTCCCCGACAGTTCGCGGCTACACCTTC	CASSSSPTVRGYTF
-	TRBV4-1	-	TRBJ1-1	TGCGCCAGCAGCCAGACTCGGAGAGAGGACACTGAAGCTTTCTTT	CASSQTRREDTEAFF